This T cell receptor (beta chain) came from a study of cytomegalovirus exposure and HLA in healthy donors. Study-level points and caveats: A prior analysis recorded that most TCR beta V segments were productive about 87% or about 30% of the time. As was reported, the classifier diagnosed cytomegalovirus status with high specificity and sensitivity. Follow-up analysis later connected one missense variant in DCLRE1C with trimming of TCR beta V- and J-genes.

The V gene's germline CDR1 is SEHNR and CDR2 FQNEAQ (reference sequence). The CDR3 totals 15 residues. With V trimmed by 0 bases and J by 8 bases, 9 bases remained unmatched. 60 Vbeta and 13 Jbeta primers were used in PCR. The protocol was immunoSEQ multiplex PCR, while the TCRdb copy is restricted to in-frame clones and leaves out a portion. The table records roughly 140,000 clones, over 60% of them present only once. Concerning this clone: Its target is unknown.

The receptor comes from a woman aged 30 to 39 in good health and CMV-seropositive. The sample comprised PBMCs. V gene TRBV7-9 combines with J gene TRBJ1-2; TRBD1 aligns across 7 bases. CDR3 DNA: TGTGCCAGCAGCTTAGCATCGGGACAGACGGAGGGCTACACCTTC. Protein product: CASSLASGQTEGYTF.